The rows below give T cell receptor beta chains drawn from one sample of a study of cytomegalovirus exposure and HLA in healthy donors. The protocol was immunoSEQ multiplex PCR, while the TCRdb copy is restricted to in-frame clones and leaves out a portion. The profile covers about 110,000 clones, with approximately 94% appearing a single time and 0.67% taken by the ten largest. Specimen: PBMCs. The receptor set was obtained from a woman aged 18 to 35 in good health and CMV-seronegative. CDR3s include the opening cysteine and the closing phenylalanine or tryptophan. D genes are given only for firm matches. The size field is filled for only some rows; it gives once, few, many or a size class.

V: TRBV14; size: .; J: TRBJ2-2; D: .; CDR3: CASSHDYYTGELFF; DNA: TGTGCCAGCAGCCACGACTACTACACCGGGGAGCTGTTTTTT
V: TRBV4-3; size: .; J: TRBJ2-3; D: TRBD2; CDR3: CASSQREGTTRHF; DNA: TGCGCCAGCAGCCAAAGGGAAGGGACTACCCGTCATTTT
V: TRBV5-1; size: .; J: TRBJ2-1; D: .; CDR3: CASSLVVSYNEQFF; DNA: TGCGCCAGCAGCTTGGTAGTCTCCTACAATGAGCAGTTCTTC
V: TRBV2; size: .; J: TRBJ2-7; D: TRBD1; CDR3: CASTGQINEQYF; DNA: TGTGCCAGTACGGGACAGATAAACGAGCAGTACTTC
V: TRBV15; size: .; J: TRBJ1-5; D: .; CDR3: CATSREGSTQPQHF; DNA: TGTGCCACCAGCAGAGAGGGGAGTACTCAGCCCCAGCATTTT
V: TRBV14; size: .; J: TRBJ2-2; D: .; CDR3: CASSPRQEAGELFF; DNA: TGTGCCAGCAGCCCTAGACAGGAGGCGGGGGAGCTGTTTTTT
V: TRBV12-5; size: once; J: TRBJ2-1; D: TRBD2; CDR3: CASAPPGLAGGNEQFF; DNA: TGTGCTAGTGCCCCCCCGGGACTAGCGGGGGGCAATGAGCAGTTCTTC
V: TRBV7-8; size: .; J: TRBJ2-3; D: .; CDR3: CASSFSGARSTDTQYF; DNA: TGTGCCAGCAGCTTCTCAGGGGCGCGGAGCACAGATACGCAGTATTTT
V: TRBV2; size: .; J: TRBJ1-1; D: .; CDR3: CASQPQGTEAFF; DNA: TGTGCCAGCCAACCTCAGGGGACTGAAGCTTTCTTT
V: TRBV19; size: .; J: TRBJ1-1; D: .; CDR3: CASGDWANTEAFF; DNA: TGTGCCAGCGGGGATTGGGCTAACACTGAAGCTTTCTTT
V: TRBV6-5; size: .; J: TRBJ1-2; D: .; CDR3: CASRDLRADYGYTF; DNA: TGTGCCAGCAGGGACCTGAGGGCAGACTATGGCTACACCTTC
V: TRBV18; size: .; J: TRBJ2-1; D: .; CDR3: CASSPRGSQYNEQFF; DNA: TGTGCCAGCTCACCTCGGGGTAGTCAGTACAATGAGCAGTTCTTC
V: TRBV18; size: .; J: TRBJ1-5; D: TRBD1; CDR3: CASSPLPGQGYYQPQHF; DNA: TGTGCCAGCTCACCACTGCCGGGACAGGGGTACTACCAGCCCCAGCATTTT
V: TRBV5-1; size: .; J: TRBJ2-6; D: TRBD1; CDR3: CASSPDRNSGANVLTF; DNA: TGCGCCAGCAGCCCGGACAGGAACTCTGGGGCCAACGTCCTGACTTTC
V: TRBV6-4; size: .; J: TRBJ2-6; D: .; CDR3: CASTTSGANVLTF; DNA: TGTGCCAGCACTACCTCTGGGGCCAACGTCCTGACTTTC
V: TRBV5-1; size: once; J: TRBJ2-3; D: TRBD2; CDR3: CASSLEAGGITDTQYF; DNA: TGCGCCAGCAGCTTGGAAGCGGGGGGGATCACAGATACGCAGTATTTT
V: TRBV2; size: .; J: TRBJ1-5; D: TRBD1; CDR3: CATSDRGGGQPQHF; DNA: TGTGCCACCTCGGACAGGGGTGGAGGGCAGCCCCAGCATTTT
V: TRBV11-2; size: .; J: TRBJ2-2; D: .; CDR3: CASSFPGRGTGELFF; DNA: TGTGCCAGCAGCTTCCCCGGTCGAGGTACCGGGGAGCTGTTTTTT
V: TRBV15; size: .; J: TRBJ1-6; D: TRBD1; CDR3: CATSRGTGTPGSYNSPLHF; DNA: TGTGCCACCAGCAGGGGGACAGGGACCCCTGGCTCCTATAATTCACCCCTCCACTTT